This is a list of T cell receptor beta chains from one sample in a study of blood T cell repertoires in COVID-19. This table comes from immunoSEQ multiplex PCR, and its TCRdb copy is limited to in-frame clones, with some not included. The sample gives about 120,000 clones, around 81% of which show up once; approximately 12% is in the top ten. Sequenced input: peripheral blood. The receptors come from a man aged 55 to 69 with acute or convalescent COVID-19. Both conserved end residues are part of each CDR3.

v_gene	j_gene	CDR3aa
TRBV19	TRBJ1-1	CASSRGTGAGSTEAFF
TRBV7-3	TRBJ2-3	CASSRSGPALSTDTQYF
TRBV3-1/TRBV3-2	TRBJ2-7	CASSQAGLAGSYEQYF
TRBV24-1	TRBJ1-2	CATSDLDRGQGYTF
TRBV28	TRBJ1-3	CASSLLPRVAGNTIYF
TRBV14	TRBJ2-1	CASSRRGAGGYEQFF
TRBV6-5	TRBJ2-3	CASSYRGLDTDTQYF
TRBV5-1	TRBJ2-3	CASSLAGLAGWVGDTQYF
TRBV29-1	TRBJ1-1	CSVTKTVMNTEAFF
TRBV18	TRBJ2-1	CASSPGLARRNEQFF
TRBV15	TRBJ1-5	CATSREDRAQPQHF
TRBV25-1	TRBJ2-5	CASSDVGQTETQYF
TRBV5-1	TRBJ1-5	CASSYAGDQPQHF
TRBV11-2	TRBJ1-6	CASSFSAGQVGGLHF
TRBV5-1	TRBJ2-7	CASSIGEVSYEQYF
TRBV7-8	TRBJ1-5	CASSLFWAGRQPQHF
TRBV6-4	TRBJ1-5	CALRRRRALVYSNQPQHF
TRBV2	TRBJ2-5	CASSDRGTQYF
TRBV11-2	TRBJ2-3	CASSAGLARPTDTQYF
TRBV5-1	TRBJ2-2	CASTRGLAGVTGELFF
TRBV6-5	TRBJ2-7	CASYYSYEQYF
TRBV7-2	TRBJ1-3	CASSTGQGTPGNTIYF
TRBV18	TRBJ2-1	CASSPAPSGTSNEQFF
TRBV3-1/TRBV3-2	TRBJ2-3	CASSTQGNTQYF
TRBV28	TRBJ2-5	CASSFDRGRAQYF
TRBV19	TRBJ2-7	CASSIGTSYEQYF
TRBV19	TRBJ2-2	CASKTGGARTGELFF